This section outlines one T cell receptor (beta chain) sequence together with its context. Its antigen specificity is not known. No much larger clonotype is one base removed from it; base qualities were not supplied. These data belong to a study of technical replicates of blood from several donors (TCRdb year 2017). V and J are truncated by 1 base and 1 base respectively, leaving an intervening sequence of 3 bases. CDR1 and CDR2 are drawn from the germline V gene: SGHAT, FQNNGV. The CDR3 runs 13 amino acids, cysteine and phenylalanine included. Only the CDR3 region is kept as DNA, spanning 39 bases read in frame from base 1. Library creation used the immunoSEQ multiplex PCR assay. The immuneACCESS repertoire file appears here via TCRdb, limited to in-frame rearrangements. These files lack a portion of the clones; in checked studies, under half of the deficit traces to unresolved V genes, and the cause of the others is not known. For this sample the table gives about 72,000 clones, of which roughly 96% were detected only once. The ten largest clones capture 0.2% to 0.25% of the sample.

The chain is assembled from TRBV11-2 and TRBJ2-3; no confident D gene assignment can be made. The clonotype was recovered from a human donor in good health. Material for sequencing was T cells isolated from PBMCs. The DNA is TGTGCCAGCAGCTTAGCGGGCACAGATACGCAGTATTTT. Translated, it gives CASSLAGTDTQYF.